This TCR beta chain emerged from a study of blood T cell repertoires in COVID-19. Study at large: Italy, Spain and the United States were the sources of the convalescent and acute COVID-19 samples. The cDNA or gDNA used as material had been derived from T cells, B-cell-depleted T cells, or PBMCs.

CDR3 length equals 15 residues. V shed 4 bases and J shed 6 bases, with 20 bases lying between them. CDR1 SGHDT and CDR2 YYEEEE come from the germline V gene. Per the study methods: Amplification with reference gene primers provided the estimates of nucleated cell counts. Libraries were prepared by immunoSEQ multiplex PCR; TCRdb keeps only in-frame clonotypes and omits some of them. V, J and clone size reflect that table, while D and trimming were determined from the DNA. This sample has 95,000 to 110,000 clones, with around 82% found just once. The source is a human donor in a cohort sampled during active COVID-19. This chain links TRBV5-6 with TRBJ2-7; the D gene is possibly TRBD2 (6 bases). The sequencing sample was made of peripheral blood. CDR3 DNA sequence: TGTGCCAGCAGCCCCCAGGCTAGCGACACTTTCGAGCAGTACTTC. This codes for CASSPQASDTFEQYF. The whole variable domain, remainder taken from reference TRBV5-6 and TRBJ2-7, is DAGVTQSPTHLIKTRGQQVTLRCSPKSGHDTVSWYQQALGQGPQFIFQYYEEEERQRGNFPDRFSGHQFPNYSSELNVNALLLGDSALYLCASSPQASDTFEQYFGPGTRLTVT.